This T cell receptor (beta chain) derives from a study of OX40 agonist ivuxolimab in advanced cancers. Generated by immunoSEQ multiplex PCR, the TCRdb table keeps only in-frame clones and is missing some. The table shows roughly 91,000 clones, with roughly 95% occurring only once. This TCR derives from an adult with an advanced solid tumor such as melanoma, head and neck, liver or kidney cancer. Specimen: CD4+ or CD8+ T cells sorted from blood, collected in a trial of the OX40 agonist ivuxolimab.

CDR3 in DNA: TGTGCCAGCAGCTTAGGAGCCGAGGGTCCCGTGAACACTGAAGCTTTCTTT. This translates into CASSLGAEGPVNTEAFF. The rearrangement uses TRBV7-9 and TRBJ1-1; no clear D. The CDR3 totals 17 residues. CDR1 SEHNR and CDR2 FQNEAQ come from the germline V gene (reference sequence). V lost 1 base and J 0 bases, leaving 15 bases between the germline ends.